What follows is one TCR beta chain and its context. The CDR3 is made up of 14 amino acids. The germline V gene encodes CDR1 MNHEY and CDR2 SVGAGI. V lost 4 bases and J lost 0, with 7 bases in between. Extracted RNA was reverse transcribed, and the resulting cDNA served as sequencing template. Clones were read by immunoSEQ multiplex PCR, and TCRdb kept only the in-frame ones, dropping some. The table includes 160,000 or so clones, about three fifths detected once. The data originate from a study of CD8+ T cells in alopecia areata. This sample's treatment: oral pan-JAK inhibitor, 5-10 mg twice daily. V is TRBV6-5 and J is TRBJ1-5; no clear D gene. The clonotype was recovered from a human donor with alopecia areata. The specimen comprised CD4+ T cells sorted from blood, sampled at week 4, from a patient treated with tofacitinib. The CDR3 region is CASSSSGSNQPQHF. DNA for the CDR3: TGTGCCAGCAGTTCAAGTGGTAGCAATCAGCCCCAGCATTTT.